Presented here are 27 T cell receptor beta chains from one specimen sequenced in a study of blood T cell repertoires in COVID-19 (dated by TCRdb to 2020 to 2021). The library came from the immunoSEQ multiplex PCR assay. TCRdb took this table from immuneACCESS and kept in-frame rearrangements with V and J called. Such tables lack part of the clones; where checked against another copy, unresolved V genes explain under half of the gap, and the rest is unexplained. This sample is represented by approximately 200,000 clones; 85% of them were singletons. Approximately 18% of the sample is held by the ten biggest clonotypes. Material: PBMCs or T cells enriched from blood (not recorded which). These receptors all stem from a man aged 35 to 55 who had recovered from COVID-19.

The chain uses TRBV5-6 and TRBJ1-1; D gene unclear. The CDR3 loop spans 15 amino acids. From germline, CDR1 is SGHDT and CDR2 YYEEEE. V lost 2 bases, J lost 0 bases, and 11 bases lay in between. CDR3 nucleotide sequence: TGTGCCAGCAGCTTCACGGGTCTGATGAACACTGAAGCTTTCTTT. Residues: CASSFTGLMNTEAFF.

CDR3 sequence (DNA): TGTGCCAGCAGCGTAGCTCCGGGTAGCAATCAGCCCCAGCATTTT. Translation gives CASSVAPGSNQPQHF. The chain has TRBV9 and TRBJ1-5; no clear D. This CDR3 is built from 15 residues. Germline V gene lookup returns CDR1 SGDLS and CDR2 YYNGEE. V shed 0 bases and J shed 0 bases, with 7 bases lying between them.

This rearrangement joins TRBV2 to TRBJ2-7; TRBD1 agrees at 11 bases. There are 14 residues in the CDR3. CDR1 and CDR2 from the germline V gene are SNHLY and FYNNEI. Trimming took 7 bases from V and 3 from J; bases not matched to a gene: 5. CDR3 region: CASNSGTGGYEQYF. CDR3 DNA: TGTGCCAGCAACTCCGGGACAGGGGGCTACGAGCAGTACTTC.

This clone was counted a few times. The rearrangement joins TRBV2 to TRBJ1-5, with 8 bases matching TRBD1. The J segment lost 5 bases and the V segment lost 1 base, leaving 4 bases of the junction unmatched. There are 15 residues in the CDR3. Germline-derived CDR1 and CDR2 are SNHLY and FYNNEI. The CDR3 DNA reads TGTGCCAGCAGTGAAGGTGGGACAGGTGATCAGCCCCAGCATTTT. Translation gives CASSEGGTGDQPQHF.

This chain uses TRBV19 with TRBJ1-2; 9 nucleotides match TRBD1. Trimming at V came to 6 bases and at J to 2 bases, leaving 7 bases not matched to a gene. Germline CDR1 LNHDA, CDR2 SQIVND (reference sequence). This CDR3 region has 15 residues. CDR3 region: CASRGGTGRNYGYTF. CDR3 nucleotide sequence: TGTGCCAGTAGGGGGGGGACAGGGAGGAACTATGGCTACACCTTC. Using reference TRBV19 and TRBJ1-2 for the parts outside the CDR3, the full variable domain is DGGITQSPKYLFRKEGQNVTLSCEQNLNHDAMYWYRQDPGQGLRLIYYSQIVNDFQKGDIAEGYSVSREKKESFPLTVTSAQKNPTAFYLCASRGGTGRNYGYTFGSGTRLTVV.

V and J are TRBV7-9 and TRBJ2-7; D is undetermined. V lost 2 bases and J 2 bases, leaving 4 bases between the germline ends. From germline, CDR1 is SEHNR and CDR2 FQNEAQ (reference sequence). CDR3 size: 12 residues. DNA for the CDR3: TGTGCCAGCAGCTTAACAGCCTACGAGCAGTACTTC. Residues: CASSLTAYEQYF.

This clone has just a few counts. The genes are TRBV4-1 and TRBJ1-3, with TRBD1 as a possible D gene (6 bases). The V gene lost 2 bases and the J gene lost 1 base, with 12 bases spanning the gap. Germline CDR1 MGHRA, CDR2 YSYEKL. CDR3 length equals 16 residues. The CDR3, as DNA: TGCGCCAGCAGCCAACCGACAGGCGCATCTGGAAACACCATATATTTT. Its protein is CASSQPTGASGNTIYF.

CDR3 nucleotides: TGTGCCAGCAGCTTTGCGCGGCCGAGTACGCAGTTCTTC. Amino acids: CASSFARPSTQFF. The genes are TRBV5-6 and TRBJ2-1; D ambiguous. The CDR3 has 13 amino acids. Germline values: CDR1 SGHDT, CDR2 YYEEEE. Between the trimmed V and J ends, which lost 2 bases and 12 bases, there was a span of 15 bases.

The gene calls are TRBV4-1 and TRBJ1-6, with D maybe TRBD1 (5 bases). Germline V lookup: CDR1 MGHRA, CDR2 YSYEKL. This CDR3 region has 14 residues. V dropped 1 base and J dropped 8 bases, with 9 bases sitting between them. DNA of the CDR3: TGCGCCAGCAGCCAAGGGGGGGAATATTCACCCCTCCACTTT. This codes for CASSQGGEYSPLHF.

This chain connects TRBV5-1 to TRBJ1-3; the D gene is possibly TRBD1 (5 bases). V dropped 0 bases and J dropped 3 bases, with 7 bases sitting between them. Germline loops: CDR1 SGHRS, CDR2 YFSETQ. This CDR3 comprises 14 residues. CDR3 sequence (DNA): TGCGCCAGCAGCTTGGCAGGGTATGGAAACACCATATATTTT. This translates into CASSLAGYGNTIYF.

This chain joins TRBV5-1 and TRBJ2-1; 10 bases are a match to TRBD2. Trimming removed 4 bases from V and 4 bases from J; junction bases left unmatched: 5. The CDR3 covers 15 residues. Germline V gene data show CDR1 as SGHRS and CDR2 as YFSETQ. The CDR3 sequence is CASSRGLANYNEQFF. The CDR3 DNA reads TGCGCCAGCAGCAGGGGACTAGCGAATTACAATGAGCAGTTCTTC.

The CDR3 spells CASSKTSGRFGETQYF. The CDR3 nucleotides read TGTGCCAGCAGTAAGACTAGCGGGAGGTTCGGAGAGACCCAGTACTTC. The chain has TRBV7-3 and TRBJ2-5; TRBD2 agrees at 13 bases. Germline V gene lookup returns CDR1 SGHTA and CDR2 FQGTGA. J was trimmed by 4 bases and V by 6 bases; bases with no gene match: 8. This CDR3 contains 16 residues.

The genes are TRBV10-2 and TRBJ1-1; D possibly corresponds to TRBD1 (5 bases). Deletions cut 6 bases from V and 5 bases from J, with 13 bases between. CDR3 length: 13 residues. Germline CDR1 is WSHSY and CDR2 is SAAADI. In DNA form, the CDR3 reads TGCGCCAGCAGCTCGGGAGGGGTGACTGAAGCTTTCTTT. This encodes CASSSGGVTEAFF.

The chain couples TRBV3-1 (or the pseudogene TRBV3-2) to TRBJ2-1; 8 bases fit TRBD2. V trimming: 4 bases; J trimming: 5 bases; junction bases outside the gene matches: 7. Per germline, CDR1 LGHDT and CDR2 YNNKEL (reference sequence). The CDR3 extends over 15 amino acids. The CDR3 DNA reads TGTGCCAGCAGCCGTAGCGGGACCTCGAACAATGAGCAGTTCTTC. Translation gives CASSRSGTSNNEQFF.

CDR3 in DNA: TGTGCCAGCAGCTTAGCAACAGGGACGTCGGGCACCGGCTACACCTTC. Its translation: CASSLATGTSGTGYTF. The chain carries TRBV7-9 and TRBJ1-2; possibly TRBD1 for D (6 bases). V dropped 0 bases and J dropped 8 bases, with 19 bases sitting between them. The germline V gene encodes CDR1 SEHNR and CDR2 FQNEAQ (reference sequence). This CDR3 has 16 residues.

This rearrangement joins TRBV27 to TRBJ1-1; TRBD1 matches at 7 bases. J was trimmed by 0 bases and V by 6 bases; bases with no gene match: 1. The CDR3 runs to 13 residues. CDR1 MNHEY and CDR2 SMNVEV come from the germline V gene (reference sequence). For the CDR3, the DNA is TGTGCCAGCAGGGGGACAGTGAACACTGAAGCTTTCTTT. Protein sequence: CASRGTVNTEAFF.

V usage is TRBV12-3 or TRBV12-4 and J usage is TRBJ1-2; no firm D call. The CDR3 runs to 11 residues. With 6 bases removed from V and 5 bases from J, the gap between germline ends came to 7 bases. DNA of the CDR3: TGTGCCAGCAGCACTGGTTATGGCTACACCTTC. Amino acids: CASSTGYGYTF.

This rearrangement joins TRBV18 to TRBJ2-1; possible D gene TRBD2, 6 bases. This CDR3 comprises 16 residues. Trimming pared 2 bases from V and 4 bases from J, leaving 15 bases between. CDR1 is KGHSH and CDR2 is LQKENI in the germline V gene. CDR3 in DNA: TGTGCCAGCTCACCAAGGCTAGCGACTAGTTACAATGAGCAGTTCTTC. This encodes CASSPRLATSYNEQFF. Combining the CDR3 with reference TRBV18 and TRBJ2-1 gives the whole variable domain NAGVMQNPRHLVRRRGQEARLRCSPMKGHSHVYWYRQLPEEGLKFMVYLQKENIIDESGMPKERFSAEFPKEGPSILRIQQVVRGDSAAYFCASSPRLATSYNEQFFGPGTRLTVL.

The CDR3 region is CASSIARGNQPQHF. CDR3 DNA sequence: TGTGCCAGTAGTATAGCCAGGGGTAATCAGCCCCAGCATTTT. The chain combines TRBV19 with TRBJ1-5, with D tentatively TRBD1 (6 bases). This CDR3 is built from 14 residues. Germline V gene lookup returns CDR1 LNHDA and CDR2 SQIVND (reference sequence). The V end was cut by 1 base, the J end by 4 bases, with 8 bases between.

This chain connects TRBV7-6 to TRBJ2-7, with D possibly matching TRBD2 (6 bases). Deletions cut 0 bases from V and 5 bases from J, with 14 bases between. CDR1 is SGHVS and CDR2 is FNYEAQ in the germline V gene. The CDR3 has 15 amino acids. CDR3 in DNA: TGTGCCAGCAGCTTAGCGGTCGGGACTCTAAACGAGCAGTACTTC. This gives the protein CASSLAVGTLNEQYF.

The table lists this clone with many counts. The chain employs TRBV29-1 and TRBJ2-1; possibly TRBD2 for D (5 bases). In germline, CDR1 is SQVTM, CDR2 ANQGSEA. V shed 6 bases and J shed 15 bases, with 18 bases lying between them. The CDR3 length is 11 residues. This CDR3 is CSVGNEVEGFF. The CDR3 DNA is TGCAGCGTGGGCAATGAGGTAGAGGGGTTCTTC.

This chain links TRBV11-3 with TRBJ2-3; D gene uncertain. Germline CDR1 and CDR2: SGHNT and YENEEA. This CDR3 comprises 16 residues. The V and J ends lost 3 bases and 2 bases respectively, with 15 bases between them. CDR3 protein: CASSFGMQAPTDTQYF. The DNA for the CDR3 is TGTGCCAGCAGCTTTGGAATGCAGGCCCCCACAGATACGCAGTATTTT.

This chain links TRBV7-6 with TRBJ1-3; TRBD1 might be the D (5 bases). Trimming took 0 bases from V and 1 from J, leaving 7 bases between them. CDR1 and CDR2 from the germline V gene are SGHVS and FNYEAQ. The CDR3 contains 15 residues. The CDR3 region is CASSLAGGSGNTIYF. CDR3 coding DNA: TGTGCCAGCAGCTTAGCGGGGGGTTCTGGAAACACCATATATTTT.

This clone was seen only once. The chain combines TRBV4-1 with TRBJ1-6; D possibly corresponds to TRBD1 (6 bases). V shed 0 bases and J shed 3 bases, with 9 bases lying between them. The CDR3 spans 16 residues. CDR1 is MGHRA and CDR2 is YSYEKL in the germline V gene. The CDR3 coding sequence is TGCGCCAGCAGCCAAGAAATGACAGGCTATAATTCACCCCTCCACTTT. This encodes CASSQEMTGYNSPLHF.

V gene TRBV12-3 or TRBV12-4 combines with J gene TRBJ2-1, with D perhaps TRBD1 (6 bases). The CDR3 sequence is 12 residues long. The V end was cut by 6 bases, the J end by 5 bases, with 8 bases between. CDR3 nucleotide sequence: TGTGCCAGCAGCCGACAGGACAATGAGCAGTTCTTC. Its protein is CASSRQDNEQFF.

The CDR3 bases are TGTGCCTGGACCCCGACAGGGCCAAACTACGAGCAGTACTTC. The encoded protein is CAWTPTGPNYEQYF. The chain employs TRBV30 and TRBJ2-7; 7 nucleotides line up with TRBD1. CDR1 is GTSNPN, CDR2 SVGIG, per germline (reference sequence). Trimming cost V 4 bases and J 3 bases; bases outside gene matches: 9. The CDR3 is 14 residues long.

The chain carries TRBV12-3 or TRBV12-4 and TRBJ2-7; maybe TRBD1 (5 bases). V gave up 4 bases and J gave up 10 bases, with 14 bases separating them. The CDR3 consists of 12 residues. The CDR3 reads CASSYRRDPQYF. The CDR3 region has the DNA TGTGCCAGCAGTTACAGGAGAGATCCCCAGTACTTC.